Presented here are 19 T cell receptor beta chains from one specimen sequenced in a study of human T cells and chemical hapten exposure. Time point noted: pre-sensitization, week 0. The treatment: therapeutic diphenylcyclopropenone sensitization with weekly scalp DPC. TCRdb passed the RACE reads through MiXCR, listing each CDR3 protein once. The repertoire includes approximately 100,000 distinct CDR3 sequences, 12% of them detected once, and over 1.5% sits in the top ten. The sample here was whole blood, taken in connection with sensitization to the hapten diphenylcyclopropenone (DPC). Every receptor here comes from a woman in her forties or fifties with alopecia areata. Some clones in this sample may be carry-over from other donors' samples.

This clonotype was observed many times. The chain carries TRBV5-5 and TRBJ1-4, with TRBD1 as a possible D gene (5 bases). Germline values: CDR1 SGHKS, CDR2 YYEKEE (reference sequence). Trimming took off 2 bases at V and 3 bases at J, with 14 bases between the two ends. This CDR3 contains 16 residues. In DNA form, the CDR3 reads TGTGCCAGCAGCTTCGGGGCAGGGAGCCCTAATGAAAAACTGTTTTTT. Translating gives CASSFGAGSPNEKLFF.

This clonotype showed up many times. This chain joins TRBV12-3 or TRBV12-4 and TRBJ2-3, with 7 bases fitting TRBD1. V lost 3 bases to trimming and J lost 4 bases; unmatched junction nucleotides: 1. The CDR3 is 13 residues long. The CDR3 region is CASSLGQPDTQYF. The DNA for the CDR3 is TGTGCCAGCAGTTTGGGACAGCCAGATACGCAGTATTTT.

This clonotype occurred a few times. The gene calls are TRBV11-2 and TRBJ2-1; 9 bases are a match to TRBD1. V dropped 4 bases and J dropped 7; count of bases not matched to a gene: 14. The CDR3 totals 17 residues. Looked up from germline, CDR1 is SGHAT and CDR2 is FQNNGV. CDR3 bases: TGTGCCAGCAGCTCAATACCGGGACAGGGTCCCGCAAATGAGCAGTTCTTC. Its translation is CASSSIPGQGPANEQFF.

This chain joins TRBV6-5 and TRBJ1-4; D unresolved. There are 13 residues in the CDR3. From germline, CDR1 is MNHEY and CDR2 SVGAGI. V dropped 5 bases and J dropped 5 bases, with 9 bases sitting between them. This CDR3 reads CASSRQENEKLFF. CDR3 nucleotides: TGTGCCAGCAGTCGGCAGGAAAATGAAAAACTGTTTTTT.

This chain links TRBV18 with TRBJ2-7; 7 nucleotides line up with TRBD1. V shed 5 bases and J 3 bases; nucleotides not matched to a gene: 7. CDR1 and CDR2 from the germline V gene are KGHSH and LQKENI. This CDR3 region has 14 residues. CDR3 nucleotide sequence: TGTGCCAGCTCAGGTAGGGGGCAGTTCTACGAGCAGTACTTC. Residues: CASSGRGQFYEQYF.

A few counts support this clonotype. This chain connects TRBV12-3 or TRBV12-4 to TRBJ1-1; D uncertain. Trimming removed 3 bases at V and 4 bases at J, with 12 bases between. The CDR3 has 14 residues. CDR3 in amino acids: CASSLGGSATEAFF. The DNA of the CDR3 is TGTGCCAGCAGTTTGGGCGGATCTGCCACTGAAGCTTTCTTT.

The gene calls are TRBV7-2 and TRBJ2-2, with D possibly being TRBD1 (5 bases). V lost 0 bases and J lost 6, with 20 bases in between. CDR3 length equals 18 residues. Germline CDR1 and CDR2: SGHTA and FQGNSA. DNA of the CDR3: TGTGCCAGCAGCTTAGCCTTAGACGGCTCACGCAGGGCCGGGGAGCTGTTTTTT. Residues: CASSLALDGSRRAGELFF.

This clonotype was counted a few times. The CDR3 protein is CASSLDLGTVLYEQYF. CDR3 bases: TGTGCCAGCAGCTTAGATCTCGGTACAGTTCTCTACGAGCAGTACTTC. The rearrangement links TRBV11-2 to TRBJ2-7; no firm D call. This CDR3 has 16 amino acids. The V end was cut by 0 bases, the J end by 3 bases, with 15 bases between. CDR1 and CDR2 from the germline V gene are SGHAT and FQNNGV.

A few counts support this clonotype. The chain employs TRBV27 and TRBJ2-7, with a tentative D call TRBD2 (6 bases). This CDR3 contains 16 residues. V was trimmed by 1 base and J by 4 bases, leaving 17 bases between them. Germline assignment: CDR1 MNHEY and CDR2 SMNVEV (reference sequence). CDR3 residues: CASSLYDFGGGYEQYF. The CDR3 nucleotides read TGTGCCAGCAGTTTATACGATTTCGGGGGTGGATACGAGCAGTACTTC.

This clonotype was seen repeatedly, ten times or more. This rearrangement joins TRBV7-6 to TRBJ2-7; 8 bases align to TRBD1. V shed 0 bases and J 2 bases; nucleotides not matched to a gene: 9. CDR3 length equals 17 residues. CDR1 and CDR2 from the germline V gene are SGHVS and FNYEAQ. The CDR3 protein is CASSLAFGQGSPYEQYF. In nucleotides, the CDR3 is TGTGCCAGCAGCTTAGCGTTTGGACAGGGTAGTCCCTACGAGCAGTACTTC.

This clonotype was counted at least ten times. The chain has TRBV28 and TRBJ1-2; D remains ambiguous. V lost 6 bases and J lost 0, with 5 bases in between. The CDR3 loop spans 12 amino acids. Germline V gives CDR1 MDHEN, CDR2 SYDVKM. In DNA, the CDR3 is TGTGCCAGCAGGGAATCTAACTATGGCTACACCTTC. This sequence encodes CASRESNYGYTF.

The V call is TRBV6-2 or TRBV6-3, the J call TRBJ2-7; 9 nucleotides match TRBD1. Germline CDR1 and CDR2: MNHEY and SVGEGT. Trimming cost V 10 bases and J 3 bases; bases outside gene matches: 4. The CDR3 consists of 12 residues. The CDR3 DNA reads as TGTGCCACCTCGGGACAGGGCTACGAGCAGTACTTC. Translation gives CATSGQGYEQYF.

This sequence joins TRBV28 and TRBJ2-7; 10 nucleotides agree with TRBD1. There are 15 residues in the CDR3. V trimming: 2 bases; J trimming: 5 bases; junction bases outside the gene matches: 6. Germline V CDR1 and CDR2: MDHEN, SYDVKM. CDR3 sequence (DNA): TGTGCCAGCAGTTTAGTAGGACAGGGGGTAGACGAGCAGTACTTC. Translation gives CASSLVGQGVDEQYF.

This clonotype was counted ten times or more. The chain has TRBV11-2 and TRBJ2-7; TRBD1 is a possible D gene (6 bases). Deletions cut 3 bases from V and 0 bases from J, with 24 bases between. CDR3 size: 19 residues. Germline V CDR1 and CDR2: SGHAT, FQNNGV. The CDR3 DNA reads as TGTGCCAGCAGCTTGAACTACTTGAGCCTCCGGGACAACTCCTACGAGCAGTACTTC. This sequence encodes CASSLNYLSLRDNSYEQYF.

The CDR3 DNA follows: TGTGCCAGCGCCCCGTGGGGGGGCAATCAGCCCCAGCATTTT. Translated, it gives CASAPWGGNQPQHF. The V and J genes are TRBV6-1 and TRBJ1-5; weak D call: TRBD1 (5 bases). The V end lost 8 bases, the J end lost 2 bases, and 13 bases lay between the germline ends. Germline V CDR1 and CDR2: MNHNS, SASEGT. This CDR3 region has 14 residues.

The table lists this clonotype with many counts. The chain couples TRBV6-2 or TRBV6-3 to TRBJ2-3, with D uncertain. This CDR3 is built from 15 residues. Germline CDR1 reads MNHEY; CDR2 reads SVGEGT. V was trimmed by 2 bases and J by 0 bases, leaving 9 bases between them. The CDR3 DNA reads TGTGCCAGCAGTTACGATTATGGTAGCACAGATACGCAGTATTTT. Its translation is CASSYDYGSTDTQYF.

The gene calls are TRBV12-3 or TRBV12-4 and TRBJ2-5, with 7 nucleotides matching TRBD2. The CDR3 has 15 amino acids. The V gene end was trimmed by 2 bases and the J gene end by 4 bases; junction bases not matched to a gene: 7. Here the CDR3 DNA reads TGTGCCAGCAGTTTAATGGCGGGAGTAGTAGAGACCCAGTACTTC. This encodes CASSLMAGVVETQYF.

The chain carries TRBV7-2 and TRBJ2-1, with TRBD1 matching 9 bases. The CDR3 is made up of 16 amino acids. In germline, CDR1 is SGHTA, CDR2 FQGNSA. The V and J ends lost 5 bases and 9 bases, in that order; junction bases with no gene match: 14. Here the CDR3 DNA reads TGTGCCAGCAGCCCACGGACAGGGGACCACTCAGGTGAGCAGTTCTTC. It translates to CASSPRTGDHSGEQFF.

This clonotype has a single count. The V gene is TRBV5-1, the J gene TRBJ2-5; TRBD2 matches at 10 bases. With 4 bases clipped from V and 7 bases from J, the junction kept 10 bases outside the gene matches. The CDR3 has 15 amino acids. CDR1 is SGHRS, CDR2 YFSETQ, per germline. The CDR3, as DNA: TGCGCCAGCAGCCCCTACTTAGCGGGGGGCCGGACCCAGTACTTC. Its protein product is CASSPYLAGGRTQYF.